This T cell receptor (beta chain) came from a study of control samples from healthy donors and cancer patients. V trimming: 5 bases; J trimming: 3 bases; junction bases outside the gene matches: 8. The CDR3 sequence is 17 residues long. Looked up from germline, CDR1 is LNHDA and CDR2 is SQIVND (reference sequence). This clone has a handful of counts. Profiling relied on immunoSEQ multiplex PCR, and the TCRdb table lists in-frame clones only, not all of them. The sample contains 100,000 or so clones, around 80% of which appear only once. This receptor was identified in a woman aged 55-70 years in good health. This rearrangement joins TRBV19 to TRBJ1-5, with 12 bases lining up with TRBD1. Material for sequencing was blood. CDR3 in DNA: TGTGCCAGTAGTCGATTGGGACAGGGGGCCTACAATCAGCCCCAGCATTTT. This encodes CASSRLGQGAYNQPQHF.